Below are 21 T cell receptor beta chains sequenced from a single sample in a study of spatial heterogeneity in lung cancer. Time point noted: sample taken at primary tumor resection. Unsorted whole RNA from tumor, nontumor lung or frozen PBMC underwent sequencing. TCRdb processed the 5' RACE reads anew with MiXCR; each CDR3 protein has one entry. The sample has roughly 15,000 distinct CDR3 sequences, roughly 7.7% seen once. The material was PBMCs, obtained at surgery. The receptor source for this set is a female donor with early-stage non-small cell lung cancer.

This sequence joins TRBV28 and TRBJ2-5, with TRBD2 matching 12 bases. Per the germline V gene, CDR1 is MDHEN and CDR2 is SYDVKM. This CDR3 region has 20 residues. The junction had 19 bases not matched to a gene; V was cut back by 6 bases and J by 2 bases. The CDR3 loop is CASRIPSGTSGPGPQETQYF. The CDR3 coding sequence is TGTGCCAGCAGGATTCCTTCCGGGACTAGCGGGCCCGGACCACAAGAGACCCAGTACTTC.

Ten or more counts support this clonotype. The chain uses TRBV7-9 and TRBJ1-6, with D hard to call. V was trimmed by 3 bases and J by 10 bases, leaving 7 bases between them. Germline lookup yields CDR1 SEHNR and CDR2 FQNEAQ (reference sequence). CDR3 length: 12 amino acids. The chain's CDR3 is CASSFSGSPLHF. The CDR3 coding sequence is TGTGCCAGCAGCTTTTCGGGGTCACCCCTCCACTTT.

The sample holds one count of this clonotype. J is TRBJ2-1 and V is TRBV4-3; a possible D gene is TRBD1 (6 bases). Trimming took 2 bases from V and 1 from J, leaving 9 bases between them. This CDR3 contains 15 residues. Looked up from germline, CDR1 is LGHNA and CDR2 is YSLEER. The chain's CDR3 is CASSQLQGSYNEQFF. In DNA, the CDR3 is TGCGCCAGCAGCCAACTACAGGGATCCTACAATGAGCAGTTCTTC.

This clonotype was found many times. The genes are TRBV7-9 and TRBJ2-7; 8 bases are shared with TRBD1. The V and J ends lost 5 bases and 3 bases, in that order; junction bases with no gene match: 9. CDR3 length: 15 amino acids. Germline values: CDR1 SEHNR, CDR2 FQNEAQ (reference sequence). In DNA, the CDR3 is TGTGCCAGCAGCCCCGGGACAGGCCTTTACTACGAGCAGTACTTC. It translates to CASSPGTGLYYEQYF.

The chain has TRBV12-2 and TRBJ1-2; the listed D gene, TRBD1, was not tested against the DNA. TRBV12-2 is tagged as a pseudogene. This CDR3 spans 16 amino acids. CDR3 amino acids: CASRLALRAANYGYTF. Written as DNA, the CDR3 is TGTGCAAGTCGCTTAGCGCTCCGGGCAGCTAACTATGGCTACACCTTC.

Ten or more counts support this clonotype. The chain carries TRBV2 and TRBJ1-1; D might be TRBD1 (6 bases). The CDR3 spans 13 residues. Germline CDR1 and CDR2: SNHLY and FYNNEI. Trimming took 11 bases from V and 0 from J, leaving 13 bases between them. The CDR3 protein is CASSGALNTEAFF. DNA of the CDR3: TGTGCCTCCTCAGGGGCCTTGAACACTGAAGCTTTCTTT.

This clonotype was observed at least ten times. This CDR3 reads CASSRGGTSGYNEQFF. In nucleotides, the CDR3 is TGCGCCAGCAGCCGCGGCGGGACTAGCGGTTACAATGAGCAGTTCTTC. The chain combines TRBV5-1 with TRBJ2-1; 11 positions match TRBD2. CDR3 length equals 16 residues. Germline loops: CDR1 SGHRS, CDR2 YFSETQ. V lost 4 bases and J lost 4; bases outside the gene matches: 7. Complete variable domain (other parts from reference TRBV5-1 and TRBJ2-1): KAGVTQTPRYLIKTRGQQVTLSCSPISGHRSVSWYQQTPGQGLQFLFEYFSETQRNKGNFPGRFSGRQFSNSRSEMNVSTLELGDSALYLCASSRGGTSGYNEQFFGPGTRLTVL.

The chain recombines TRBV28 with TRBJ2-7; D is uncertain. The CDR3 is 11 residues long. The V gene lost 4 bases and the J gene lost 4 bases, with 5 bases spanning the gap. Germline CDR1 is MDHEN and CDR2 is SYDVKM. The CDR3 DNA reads TGTGCCAGCAGTTCCCCGTACGAGCAGTACTTC. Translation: CASSSPYEQYF.

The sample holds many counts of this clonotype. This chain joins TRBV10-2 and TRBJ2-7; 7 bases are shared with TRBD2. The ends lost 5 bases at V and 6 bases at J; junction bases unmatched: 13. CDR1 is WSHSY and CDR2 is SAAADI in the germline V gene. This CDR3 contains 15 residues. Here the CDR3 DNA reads TGCGCCAGCAGTTTCGCTAGCGGAGCGGTAGCCGAGCAGTACTTC. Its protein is CASSFASGAVAEQYF.

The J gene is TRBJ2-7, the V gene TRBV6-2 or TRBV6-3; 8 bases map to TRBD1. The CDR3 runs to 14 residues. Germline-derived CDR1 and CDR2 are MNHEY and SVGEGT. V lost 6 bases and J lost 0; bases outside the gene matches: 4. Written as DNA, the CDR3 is TGTGCCAGCAGGAGGACAGGGCGCTCCTACGAGCAGTACTTC. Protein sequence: CASRRTGRSYEQYF.

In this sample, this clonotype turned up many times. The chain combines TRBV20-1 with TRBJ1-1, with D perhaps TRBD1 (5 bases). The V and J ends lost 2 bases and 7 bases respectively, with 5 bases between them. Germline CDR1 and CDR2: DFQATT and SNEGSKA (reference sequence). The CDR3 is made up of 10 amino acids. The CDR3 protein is CSARRGEAFF. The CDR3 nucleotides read TGCAGTGCTAGAAGGGGTGAAGCTTTCTTT.

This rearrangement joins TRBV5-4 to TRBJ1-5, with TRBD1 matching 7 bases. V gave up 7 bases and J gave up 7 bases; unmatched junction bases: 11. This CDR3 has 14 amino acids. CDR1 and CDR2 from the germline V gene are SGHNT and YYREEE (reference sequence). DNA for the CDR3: TGTGCCAGCCGAGGGGACAGCCTGAGGCAGCCCCAGCATTTT. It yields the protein CASRGDSLRQPQHF.

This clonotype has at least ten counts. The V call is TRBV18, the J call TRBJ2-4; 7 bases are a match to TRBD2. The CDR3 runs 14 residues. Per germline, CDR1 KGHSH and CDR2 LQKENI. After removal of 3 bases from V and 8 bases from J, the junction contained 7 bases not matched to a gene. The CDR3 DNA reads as TGTGCCAGCTCACCGTCGGGGGGAGTGGACATTCAGTACTTC. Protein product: CASSPSGGVDIQYF. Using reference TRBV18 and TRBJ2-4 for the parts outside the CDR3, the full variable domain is NAGVMQNPRHLVRRRGQEARLRCSPMKGHSHVYWYRQLPEEGLKFMVYLQKENIIDESGMPKERFSAEFPKEGPSILRIQQVVRGDSAAYFCASSPSGGVDIQYFGAGTRLSVL.

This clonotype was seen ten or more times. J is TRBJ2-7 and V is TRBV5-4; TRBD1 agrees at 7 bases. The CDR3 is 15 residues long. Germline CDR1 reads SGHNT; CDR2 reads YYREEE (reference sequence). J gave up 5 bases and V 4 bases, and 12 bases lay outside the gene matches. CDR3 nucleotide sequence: TGTGCCAGCAGCAATATTAAGACAGGGCACGACGAGCAGTACTTC. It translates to CASSNIKTGHDEQYF. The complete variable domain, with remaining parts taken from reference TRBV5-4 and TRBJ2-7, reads ETGVTQSPTHLIKTRGQQVTLRCSSQSGHNTVSWYQQALGQGPQFIFQYYREEENGRGNFPPRFSGLQFPNYSSELNVNALELDDSALYLCASSNIKTGHDEQYFGPGTRLTVT.

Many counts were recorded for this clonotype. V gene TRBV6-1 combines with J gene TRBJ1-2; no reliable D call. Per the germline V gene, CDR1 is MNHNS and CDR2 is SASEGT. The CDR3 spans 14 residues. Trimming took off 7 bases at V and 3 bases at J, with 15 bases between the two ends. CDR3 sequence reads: CASTKWVKDYGYTF. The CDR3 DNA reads TGTGCCAGCACCAAGTGGGTAAAGGACTATGGCTACACCTTC.

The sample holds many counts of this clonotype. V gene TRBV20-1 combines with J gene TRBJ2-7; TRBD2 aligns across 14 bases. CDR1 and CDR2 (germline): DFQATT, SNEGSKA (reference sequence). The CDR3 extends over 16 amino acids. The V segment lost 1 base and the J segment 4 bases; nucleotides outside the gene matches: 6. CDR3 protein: CSARGFGTSGGYEQYF. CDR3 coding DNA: TGCAGTGCTAGAGGATTCGGGACTAGCGGGGGTTACGAGCAGTACTTC.

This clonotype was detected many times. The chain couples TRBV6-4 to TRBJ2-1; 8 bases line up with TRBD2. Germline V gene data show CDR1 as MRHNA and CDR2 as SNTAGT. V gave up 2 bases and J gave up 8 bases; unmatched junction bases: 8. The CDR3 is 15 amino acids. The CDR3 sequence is CASSDLSGGRDEQFF. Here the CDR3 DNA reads TGTGCCAGCAGTGACCTCAGCGGGGGCCGGGATGAGCAGTTCTTC.

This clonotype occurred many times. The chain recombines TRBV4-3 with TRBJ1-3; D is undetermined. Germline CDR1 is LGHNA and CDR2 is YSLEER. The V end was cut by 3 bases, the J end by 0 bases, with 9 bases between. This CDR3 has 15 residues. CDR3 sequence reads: CASSHDVSSGNTIYF. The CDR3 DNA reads TGCGCCAGCAGCCATGATGTGAGCTCTGGAAACACCATATATTTT.

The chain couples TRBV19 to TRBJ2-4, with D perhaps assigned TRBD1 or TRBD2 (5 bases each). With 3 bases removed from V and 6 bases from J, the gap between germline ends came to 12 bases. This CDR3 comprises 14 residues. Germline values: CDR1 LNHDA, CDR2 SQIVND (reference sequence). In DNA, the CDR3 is TGTGCCAGTAGTATGAGGGACCTGCTAAACATTCAGTACTTC. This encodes CASSMRDLLNIQYF.

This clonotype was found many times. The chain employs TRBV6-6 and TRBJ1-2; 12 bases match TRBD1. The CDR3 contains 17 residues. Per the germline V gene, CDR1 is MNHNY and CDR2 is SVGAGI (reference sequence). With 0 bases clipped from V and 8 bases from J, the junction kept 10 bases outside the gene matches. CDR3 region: CASSYSIGTGGPSGYTF. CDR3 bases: TGTGCCAGCAGTTACTCGATCGGGACAGGGGGCCCCTCCGGCTACACCTTC.

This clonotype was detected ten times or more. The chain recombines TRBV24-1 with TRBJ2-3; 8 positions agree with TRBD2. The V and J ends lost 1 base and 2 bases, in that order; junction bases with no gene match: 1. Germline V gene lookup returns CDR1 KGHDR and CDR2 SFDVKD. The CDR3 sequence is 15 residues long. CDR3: CATSDLAGDTDTQYF. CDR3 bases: TGTGCCACCAGTGATTTAGCGGGGGACACAGATACGCAGTATTTT.